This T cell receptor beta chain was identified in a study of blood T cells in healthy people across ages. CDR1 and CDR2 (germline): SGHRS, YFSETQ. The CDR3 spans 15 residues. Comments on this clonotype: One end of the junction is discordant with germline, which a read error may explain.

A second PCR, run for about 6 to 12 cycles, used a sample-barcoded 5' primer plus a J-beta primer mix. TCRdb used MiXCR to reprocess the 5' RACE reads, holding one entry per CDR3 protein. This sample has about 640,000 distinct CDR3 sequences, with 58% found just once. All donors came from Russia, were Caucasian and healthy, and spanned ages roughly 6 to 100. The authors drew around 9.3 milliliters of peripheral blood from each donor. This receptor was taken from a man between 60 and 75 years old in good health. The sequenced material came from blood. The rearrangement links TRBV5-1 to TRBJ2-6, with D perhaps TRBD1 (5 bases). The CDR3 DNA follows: TGCGCCAGCAGCTTGGCCCTCTCTGGGGCCAACGTCCCGACTTTC. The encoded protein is CASSLALSGANVPTF.